What follows is one T cell receptor beta chain and its context. Here immunoSEQ multiplex PCR was the method, and the copy in TCRdb shows in-frame clones only, minus some. The table records some 88,000 clones, roughly 87% of them present only once. This entry is derived from a study of blood T cell repertoires in COVID-19. On the study more broadly: Sample material is recorded as cDNA or gDNA derived from T cells, B-cell-depleted T cells, or PBMCs.

CDR3 size: 14 residues. Germline loops: CDR1 LGHNT, CDR2 FRNRAP. Trimming removed 1 base from V and 2 bases from J, with 6 bases in between. The TCR was taken from a man aged 55 to 70 with acute or convalescent COVID-19. The specimen sequenced was peripheral blood. The gene calls are TRBV12-5 and TRBJ1-3; D gene unclear. This chain's CDR3 is CASGLGGAGNTIYF. For the CDR3, the DNA is TGTGCTAGTGGTTTGGGGGGAGCTGGAAACACCATATATTTT.